This T cell receptor (beta chain) stems from a study of T cell clonality in common variable immunodeficiency. Generated by immunoSEQ multiplex PCR, the TCRdb table keeps only in-frame clones and is missing some. There are roughly 42,000 clones in the sample, none observed a single time. This clone occurred many times. Its antigen is currently unknown. The read ends 3 residues early relative to the CDR3; the germline J gene fills the gap. Study results and limitations: Compared with healthy controls, CVID subjects showed increased TCRbeta clonality, mostly in about a third. Patient heterogeneity in the CVID cohort limited correlations between repertoire features and clinical complications.

The germline gives CDR1 DFQATT, CDR2 SNEGSKA (reference sequence). This CDR3 contains 15 residues. The J segment lost 1 base and the V segment lost 6 bases, leaving 7 bases of the junction unmatched. This sequence joins TRBV20-1 and TRBJ2-5; TRBD2 matches at 11 bases. The specimen sequenced was peripheral blood mononuclear cells. The clonotype originates from a person aged 18-69 years in good health. The CDR3 loop reads CSASGLADIQETQYF. The sequenced part of the CDR3 DNA is TGCAGTGCCTCGGGACTAGCGGACATCCAAGAGACC.